This paragraph covers one TCR beta chain sequence. The V gene's germline CDR1 is LGHNA and CDR2 YNFKEQ. With 5 bases removed from V and 0 bases from J, the gap between germline ends came to 10 bases. The CDR3 length is 15 residues. This record belongs to a study of CD8 T cells in Susac syndrome. The authors reverse transcribed about 0.5 to 1 ug RNA with random hexamers. TCRdb processed the immunoSEQ multiplex PCR reads anew with MiXCR; each CDR3 protein has one entry. Among some 130,000 distinct CDR3 sequences listed, 90% to 95% were seen once. The sample comprised CD4+ T cells from PBMCs. This chain links TRBV4-2 with TRBJ2-2; D is perhaps TRBD1 (6 bases). This TCR derives from a human donor in good health. The CDR3 nucleotides read TGTGCCAGCAGCATGGGACATCCGAACACCGGGGAGCTGTTTTTT. It specifies CASSMGHPNTGELFF.